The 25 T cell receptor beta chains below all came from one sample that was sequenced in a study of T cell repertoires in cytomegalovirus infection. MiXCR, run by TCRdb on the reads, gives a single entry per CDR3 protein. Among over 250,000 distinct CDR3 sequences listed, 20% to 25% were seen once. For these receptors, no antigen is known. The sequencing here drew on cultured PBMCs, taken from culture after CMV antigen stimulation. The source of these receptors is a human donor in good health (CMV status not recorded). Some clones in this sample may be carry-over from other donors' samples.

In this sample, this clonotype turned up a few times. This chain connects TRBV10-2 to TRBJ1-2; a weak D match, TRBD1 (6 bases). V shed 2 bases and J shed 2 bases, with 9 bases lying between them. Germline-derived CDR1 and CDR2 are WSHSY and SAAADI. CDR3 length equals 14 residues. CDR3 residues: CASSEDRRNYGYTF. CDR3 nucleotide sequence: TGCGCCAGCAGTGAGGACAGGAGAAACTATGGCTACACCTTC.

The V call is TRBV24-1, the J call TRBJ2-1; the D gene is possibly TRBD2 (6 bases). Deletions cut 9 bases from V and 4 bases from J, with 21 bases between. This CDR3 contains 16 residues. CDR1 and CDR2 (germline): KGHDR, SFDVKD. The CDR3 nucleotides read TGTGCCACCGACTCCAAGGTGGCGGGGACTTACAATGAGCAGTTCTTC. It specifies CATDSKVAGTYNEQFF.

CDR3 amino acids: CASSYSQRRNTQYF. The CDR3 bases are TGTGCCAGCAGTTACTCCCAGAGGCGGAATACGCAGTATTTT. The J gene is TRBJ2-3, the V gene TRBV6-2 or TRBV6-3; no reliable D call. CDR1 MNHEY and CDR2 SVGEGT come from the germline V gene. Trimming left V 0 bases short and J 7 bases short, with 11 bases between. The CDR3 loop spans 14 amino acids.

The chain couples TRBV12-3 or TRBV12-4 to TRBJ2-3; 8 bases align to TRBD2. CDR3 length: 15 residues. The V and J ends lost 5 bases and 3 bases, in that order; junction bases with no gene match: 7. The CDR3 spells CASSQLAEETDTQYF. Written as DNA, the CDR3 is TGTGCCAGCAGTCAACTAGCGGAAGAGACAGATACGCAGTATTTT.

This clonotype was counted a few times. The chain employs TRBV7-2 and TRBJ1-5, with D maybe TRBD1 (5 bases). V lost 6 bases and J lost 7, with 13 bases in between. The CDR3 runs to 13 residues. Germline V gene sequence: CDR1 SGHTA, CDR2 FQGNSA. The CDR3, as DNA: TGTGCCAGCAGGATGGACAATCTCCAGCCCCAGCATTTT. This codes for CASRMDNLQPQHF. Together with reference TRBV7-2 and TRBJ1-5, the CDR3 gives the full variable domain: GAGVSQSPSNKVTEKGKDVELRCDPISGHTALYWYRQSLGQGLEFLIYFQGNSAPDKSGLPSDRFSAERTGGSVSTLTIQRTQQEDSAVYLCASRMDNLQPQHFGDGTRLSIL.

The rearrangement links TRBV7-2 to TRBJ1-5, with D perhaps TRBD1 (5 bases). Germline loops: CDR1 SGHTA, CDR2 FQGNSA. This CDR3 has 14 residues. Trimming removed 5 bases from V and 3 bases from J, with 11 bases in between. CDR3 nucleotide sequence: TGTGCCAGCAGCGCCGACAGAAACAATCAGCCCCAGCATTTT. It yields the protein CASSADRNNQPQHF. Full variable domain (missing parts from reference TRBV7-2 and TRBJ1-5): GAGVSQSPSNKVTEKGKDVELRCDPISGHTALYWYRQSLGQGLEFLIYFQGNSAPDKSGLPSDRFSAERTGGSVSTLTIQRTQQEDSAVYLCASSADRNNQPQHFGDGTRLSIL.

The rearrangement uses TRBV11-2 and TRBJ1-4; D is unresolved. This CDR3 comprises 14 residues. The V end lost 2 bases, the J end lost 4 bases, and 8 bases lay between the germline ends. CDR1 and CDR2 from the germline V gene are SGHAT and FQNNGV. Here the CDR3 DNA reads TGTGCCAGCAGCTTAAGGGCCGATAATGAAAAACTGTTTTTT. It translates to CASSLRADNEKLFF.

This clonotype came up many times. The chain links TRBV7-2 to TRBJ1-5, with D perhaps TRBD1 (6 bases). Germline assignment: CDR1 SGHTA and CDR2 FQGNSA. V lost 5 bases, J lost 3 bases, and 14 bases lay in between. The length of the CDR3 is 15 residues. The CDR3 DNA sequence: TGTGCCAGCAGCAGACGGAGGGACAACAATCAGCCCCAGCATTTT. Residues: CASSRRRDNNQPQHF.

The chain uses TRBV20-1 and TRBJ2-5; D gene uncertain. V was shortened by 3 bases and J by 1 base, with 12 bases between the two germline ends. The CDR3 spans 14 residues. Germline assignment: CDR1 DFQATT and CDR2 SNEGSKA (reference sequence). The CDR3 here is CSARIAWAQETQYF. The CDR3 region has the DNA TGCAGTGCTAGGATCGCCTGGGCCCAAGAGACCCAGTACTTC.

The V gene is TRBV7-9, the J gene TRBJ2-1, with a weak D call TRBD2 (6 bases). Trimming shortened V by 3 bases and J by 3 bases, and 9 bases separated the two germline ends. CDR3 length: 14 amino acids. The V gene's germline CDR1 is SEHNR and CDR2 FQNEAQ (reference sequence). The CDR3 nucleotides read TGTGCCAGCAGCTTTTGGGACTTCTACAATGAGCAGTTCTTC. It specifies CASSFWDFYNEQFF.

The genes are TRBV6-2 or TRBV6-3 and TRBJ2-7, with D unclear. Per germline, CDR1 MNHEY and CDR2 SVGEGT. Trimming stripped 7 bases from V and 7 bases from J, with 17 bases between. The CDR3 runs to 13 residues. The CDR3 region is CASIDRASWEQYV. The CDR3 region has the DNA TGTGCCAGCATCGATCGGGCCTCCTGGGAGCAGTACGTC.

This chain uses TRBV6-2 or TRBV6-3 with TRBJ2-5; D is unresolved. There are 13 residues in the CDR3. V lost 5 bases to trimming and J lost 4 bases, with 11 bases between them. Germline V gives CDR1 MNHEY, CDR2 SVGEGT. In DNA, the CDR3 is TGTGCCAGCAGTACCGTATACGGAGAGACCCAGTACTTC. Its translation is CASSTVYGETQYF.

The CDR3 sequence is CASSLLESGGANTQYF. CDR3 DNA sequence: TGTGCCAGCAGCTTACTGGAATCAGGGGGCGCGAATACGCAGTATTTT. The chain has TRBV7-6 and TRBJ2-3; TRBD1 matches at 8 bases. J lost 7 bases, V lost 2 bases, and 11 bases had no gene match. In germline, CDR1 is SGHVS, CDR2 FNYEAQ. This CDR3 has 16 amino acids.

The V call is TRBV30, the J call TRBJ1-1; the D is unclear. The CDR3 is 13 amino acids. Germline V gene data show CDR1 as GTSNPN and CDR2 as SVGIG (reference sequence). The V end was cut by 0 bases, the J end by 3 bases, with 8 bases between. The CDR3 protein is CAWSVSYDTEAFF. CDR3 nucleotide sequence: TGTGCCTGGAGTGTAAGTTACGACACTGAAGCTTTCTTT.

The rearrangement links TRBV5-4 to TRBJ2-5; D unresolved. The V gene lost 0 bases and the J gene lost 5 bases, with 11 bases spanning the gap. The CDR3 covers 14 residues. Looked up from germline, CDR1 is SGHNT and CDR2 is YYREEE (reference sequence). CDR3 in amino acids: CASSLGPGTETQYF. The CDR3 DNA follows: TGTGCCAGCAGCTTGGGTCCGGGTACGGAGACCCAGTACTTC.

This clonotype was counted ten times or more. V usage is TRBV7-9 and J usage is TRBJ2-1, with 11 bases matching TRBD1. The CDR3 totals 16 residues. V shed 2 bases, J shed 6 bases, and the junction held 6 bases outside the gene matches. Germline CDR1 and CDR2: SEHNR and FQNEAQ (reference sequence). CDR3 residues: CASSLRPGQGVNEQFF. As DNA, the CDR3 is TGTGCCAGCAGCTTAAGACCGGGACAGGGGGTCAATGAGCAGTTCTTC.

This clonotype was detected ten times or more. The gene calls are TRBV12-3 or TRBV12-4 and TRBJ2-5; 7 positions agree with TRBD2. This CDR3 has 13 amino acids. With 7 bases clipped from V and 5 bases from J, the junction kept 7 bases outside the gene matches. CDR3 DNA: TGTGCCAGCACCCCGGGAGGCGGGGAGACCCAGTACTTC. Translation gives CASTPGGGETQYF.

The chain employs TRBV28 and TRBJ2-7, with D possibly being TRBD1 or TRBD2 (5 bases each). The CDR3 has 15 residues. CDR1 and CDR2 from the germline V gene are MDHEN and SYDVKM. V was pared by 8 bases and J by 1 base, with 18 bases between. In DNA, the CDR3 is TGTGCCAGCTTACCTTTCGGGACCAGTTCCTACGAGCAGTACTTC. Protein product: CASLPFGTSSYEQYF.

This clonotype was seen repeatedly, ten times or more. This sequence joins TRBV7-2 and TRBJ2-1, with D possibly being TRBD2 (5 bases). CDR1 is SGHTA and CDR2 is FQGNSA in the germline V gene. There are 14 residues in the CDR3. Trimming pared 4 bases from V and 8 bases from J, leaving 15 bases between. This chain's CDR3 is CASSSPPGVHEQFF. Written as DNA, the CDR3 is TGTGCCAGCAGCTCACCCCCCGGGGTTCATGAGCAGTTCTTC.

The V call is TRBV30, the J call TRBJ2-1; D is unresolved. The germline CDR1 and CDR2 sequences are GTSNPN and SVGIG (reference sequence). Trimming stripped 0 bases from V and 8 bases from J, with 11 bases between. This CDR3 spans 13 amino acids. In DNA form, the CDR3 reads TGTGCCTGGAGTGTACTTAGCTTGGATGAGCAGTTCTTC. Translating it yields CAWSVLSLDEQFF.

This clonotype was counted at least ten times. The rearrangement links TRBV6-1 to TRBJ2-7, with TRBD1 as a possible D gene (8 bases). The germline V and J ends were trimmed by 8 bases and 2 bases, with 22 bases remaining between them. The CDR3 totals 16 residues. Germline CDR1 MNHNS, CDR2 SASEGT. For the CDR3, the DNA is TGTGCCAGCCTGCCCCTCCGGACAGGGAGGGCCTACGAGCAGTACTTC. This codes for CASLPLRTGRAYEQYF.

Here the CDR3 DNA reads TGTGCCAGCAGACCAAATCAGGGTCGGGCCTACGAGCAGTACTTC. It specifies CASRPNQGRAYEQYF. The chain joins TRBV6-5 to TRBJ2-7, with D tentatively TRBD1 (5 bases). Germline-derived CDR1 and CDR2 are MNHEY and SVGAGI. The V and J ends lost 6 bases and 2 bases respectively, with 17 bases between them. The length of the CDR3 is 15 residues.

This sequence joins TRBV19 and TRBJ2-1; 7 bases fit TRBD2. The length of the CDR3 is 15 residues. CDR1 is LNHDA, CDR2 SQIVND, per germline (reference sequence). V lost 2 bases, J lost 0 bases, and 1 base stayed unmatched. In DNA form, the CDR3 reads TGTGCCAGTAGTATACTAGCGGACTCCTACAATGAGCAGTTCTTC. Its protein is CASSILADSYNEQFF.

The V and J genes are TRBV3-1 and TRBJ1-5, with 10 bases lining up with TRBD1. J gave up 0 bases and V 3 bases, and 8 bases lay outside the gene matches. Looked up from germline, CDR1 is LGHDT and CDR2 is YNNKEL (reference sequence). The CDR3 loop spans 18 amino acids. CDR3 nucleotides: TGTGCCAGCAGCCATAGCGGACAGGGGGTGAATAGCAATCAGCCCCAGCATTTT. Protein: CASSHSGQGVNSNQPQHF. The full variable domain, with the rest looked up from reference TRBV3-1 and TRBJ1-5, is DTAVSQTPKYLVTQMGNDKSIKCEQNLGHDTMYWYKQDSKKFLKIMFSYNNKELIINETVPNRFSPKSPDKAHLNLHINSLELGDSAVYFCASSHSGQGVNSNQPQHFGDGTRLSIL.

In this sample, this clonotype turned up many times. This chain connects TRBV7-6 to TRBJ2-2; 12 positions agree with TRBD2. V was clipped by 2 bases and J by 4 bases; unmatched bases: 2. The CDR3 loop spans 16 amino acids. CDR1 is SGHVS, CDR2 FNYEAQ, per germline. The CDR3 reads CASSLRGLAGTGELFF. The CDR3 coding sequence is TGTGCCAGCAGCTTAAGGGGACTAGCGGGCACCGGGGAGCTGTTTTTT.